In its sample, the clone carrying this TCR beta chain was seen many times. The junction had 7 bases not matched to a gene; V was cut back by 0 bases and J by 7 bases. CDR1 and CDR2 (germline): KGHDR, SFDVKD. The length of the CDR3 is 15 residues. The data stem from a study of neurological immune-mediated disorders. TCRdb itself ran the 5' RACE reads through MiXCR, one entry per CDR3 protein. The repertoire holds tens of thousands of distinct CDR3 sequences, with about 10% as singletons. Time point specified: longitudinal time-point 1 (baseline). 2 million unsorted PBMCs were stored in RNAlater at -80 °C before RNA extraction.

The genes are TRBV24-1 and TRBJ1-2; 7 bases map to TRBD1. Input material: PBMCs. The origin of this receptor is a male donor with HTLV-1-associated myelopathy (HAM/TSP). The CDR3 sequence is CATSDLETGIGGYTF. The CDR3 coding sequence is TGTGCCACCAGTGATTTGGAGACAGGGATCGGTGGCTACACCTTC.